The present T cell receptor beta chain was sequenced within a study of T cell repertoires in cytomegalovirus infection. Comments on this clonotype: Its target is not known.

The J segment lost 7 bases and the V segment lost 10 bases, leaving 11 bases of the junction unmatched. The CDR3 totals 15 residues. Looked up from germline, CDR1 is SGHTA and CDR2 is FQGNSA. Via MiXCR, TCRdb re-called the reads, giving one row per CDR3 protein. The sample records roughly 760,000 distinct CDR3 sequences, under 40% being singletons. Study-wide results and caveats: HLA-C-restricted CMV clonotypes gave the most frequent clonotype in two of eight donors.

The sequenced sample was PBMCs. The TCR comes from a human donor in good health (CMV status not recorded). Some clones in this sample may be carry-over from other donors' samples. The rearrangement uses TRBV7-2 and TRBJ2-2, with TRBD2 identical over 11 bases. For the CDR3, the DNA is TGTGCCACCGAAGCGGGACTAGCGGCGATCGGGGAGCTGTTTTTT. Residues: CATEAGLAAIGELFF.